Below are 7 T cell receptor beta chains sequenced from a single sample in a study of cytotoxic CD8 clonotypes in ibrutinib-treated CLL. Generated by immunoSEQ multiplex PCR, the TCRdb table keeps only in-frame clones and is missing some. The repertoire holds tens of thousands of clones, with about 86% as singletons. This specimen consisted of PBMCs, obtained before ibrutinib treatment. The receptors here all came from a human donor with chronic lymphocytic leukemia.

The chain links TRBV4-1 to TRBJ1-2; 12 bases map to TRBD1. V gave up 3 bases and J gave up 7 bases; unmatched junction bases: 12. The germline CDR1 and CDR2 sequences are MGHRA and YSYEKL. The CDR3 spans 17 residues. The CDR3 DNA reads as TGCGCCAGCAGCCATCCCGGGACAGGGGGCGCGTTGGGTGGCTACACCTTC. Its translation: CASSHPGTGGALGGYTF.

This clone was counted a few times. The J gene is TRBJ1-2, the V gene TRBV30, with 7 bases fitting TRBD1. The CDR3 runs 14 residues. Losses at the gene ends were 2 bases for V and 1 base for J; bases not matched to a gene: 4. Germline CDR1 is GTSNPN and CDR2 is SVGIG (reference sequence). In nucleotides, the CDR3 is TGTGCCTGGAGTCGGGACAGTGGTAACTATGGCTACACCTTC. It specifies CAWSRDSGNYGYTF.

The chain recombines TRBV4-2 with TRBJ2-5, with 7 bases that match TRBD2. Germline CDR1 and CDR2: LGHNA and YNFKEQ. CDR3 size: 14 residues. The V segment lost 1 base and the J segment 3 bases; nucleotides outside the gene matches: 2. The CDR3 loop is CASSQGGGEETQYF. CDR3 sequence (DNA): TGTGCCAGCAGCCAAGGTGGGGGGGAAGAGACCCAGTACTTC.

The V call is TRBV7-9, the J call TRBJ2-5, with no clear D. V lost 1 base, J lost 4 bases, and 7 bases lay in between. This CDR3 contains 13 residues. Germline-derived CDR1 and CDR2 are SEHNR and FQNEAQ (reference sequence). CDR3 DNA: TGTGCCAGCAGCTTAGACAGTTCAGAGACCCAGTACTTC. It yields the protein CASSLDSSETQYF.

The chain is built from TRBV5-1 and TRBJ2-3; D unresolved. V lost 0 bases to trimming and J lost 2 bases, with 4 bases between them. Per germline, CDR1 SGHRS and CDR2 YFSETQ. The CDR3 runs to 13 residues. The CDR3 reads CASSLDDTDTQYF. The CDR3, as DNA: TGCGCCAGCAGCTTGGATGACACAGATACGCAGTATTTT.

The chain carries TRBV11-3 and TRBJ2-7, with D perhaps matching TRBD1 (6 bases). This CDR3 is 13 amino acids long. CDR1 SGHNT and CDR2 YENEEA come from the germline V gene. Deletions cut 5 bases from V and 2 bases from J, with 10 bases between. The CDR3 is CASSHRQAYEQYF. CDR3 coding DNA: TGTGCCAGCAGCCACCGACAGGCCTACGAGCAGTACTTC.

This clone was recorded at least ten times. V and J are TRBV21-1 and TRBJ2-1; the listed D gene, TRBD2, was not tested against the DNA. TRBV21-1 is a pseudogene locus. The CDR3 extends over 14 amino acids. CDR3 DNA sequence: TGTGCCAGCAGCAAAGTCGGCGGGAGAGATGAGCAGTTCTTC. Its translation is CASSKVGGRDEQFF.